Here is one TCR beta chain with its context. Its cognate antigen is unknown. This entry comes from a study of shared clonotypes between healthy human individuals. Overall study: Each donor's CD4 naive and CD4 memory cells filled three plates apiece, CD8 naive two, and CD8 memory one.

Original processing notes: With immunoSEQ giving junction-only sequences and no quality scores, filtering differed. TCRdb's table, derived via immunoSEQ multiplex PCR, lists solely in-frame clones and lacks some. The V and J calls and clone size are taken from that table; D and trimming were inferred from the DNA. The sample carries hundreds of thousands of clones, about 96% recorded once. General study findings and limits: Depth of sequencing was expected to influence donor clonotype sharing.

The CDR3 consists of 13 residues. Germline CDR1 reads SQVTM; CDR2 reads ANQGSEA. V dropped 5 bases and J dropped 8; count of bases not matched to a gene: 4. This TCR was recovered from a woman aged 25 to 39 in good health. Input material: naive CD4+ T cells sorted from blood. Regarding subset: CD45RA+ positively selected. V gene TRBV29-1 combines with J gene TRBJ2-1; TRBD2 aligns across 12 bases. The CDR3 DNA reads TGCAGCGTTCGACTAGCGGGAGTGTATGAGCAGTTCTTC. Residues: CSVRLAGVYEQFF.